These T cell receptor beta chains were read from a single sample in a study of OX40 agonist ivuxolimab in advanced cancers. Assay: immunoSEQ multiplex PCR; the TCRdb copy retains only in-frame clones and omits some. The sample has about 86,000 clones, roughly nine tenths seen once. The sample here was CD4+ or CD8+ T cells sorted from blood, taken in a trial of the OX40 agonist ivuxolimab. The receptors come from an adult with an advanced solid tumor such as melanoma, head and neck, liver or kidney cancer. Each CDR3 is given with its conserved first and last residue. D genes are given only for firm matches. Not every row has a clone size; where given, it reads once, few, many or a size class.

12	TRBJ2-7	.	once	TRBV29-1	CSVGRTVYEQYF	TGCAGCGTTGGACGGACAGTCTACGAGCAGTACTTC
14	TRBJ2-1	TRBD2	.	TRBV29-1	CSVRLAGVYNEQFF	TGCAGCGTACGCCTAGCGGGAGTGTACAATGAGCAGTTCTTC
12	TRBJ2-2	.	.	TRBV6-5	CASSPNGGKLFF	TGTGCCAGCAGCCCGAACGGCGGGAAGCTGTTTTTT
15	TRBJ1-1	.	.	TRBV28	CASSLGGGRGTEAFF	TGTGCCAGCAGCCTCGGCGGGGGCCGGGGAACTGAAGCTTTCTTT
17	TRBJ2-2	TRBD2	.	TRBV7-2	CASSFRTSGTNTGELFF	TGTGCCAGCAGCTTCCGGACTAGCGGGACGAACACCGGGGAGCTGTTTTTT
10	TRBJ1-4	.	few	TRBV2	CASGGTSLFF	TGTGCCAGCGGAGGGACGTCGCTGTTTTTT
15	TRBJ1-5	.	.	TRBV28	CASSLRLAGNQPQHF	TGTGCCAGCAGTCTTAGGCTAGCTGGGAATCAGCCCCAGCATTTT
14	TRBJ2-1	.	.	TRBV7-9	CASSLTGPRNEQFF	TGTGCCAGCAGCTTAACCGGACCCCGCAATGAGCAGTTCTTC
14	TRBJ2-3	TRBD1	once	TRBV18	CASSRDRFTDTQYF	TGTGCCAGCTCACGGGACAGATTCACAGATACGCAGTATTTT
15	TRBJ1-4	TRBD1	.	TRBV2	CASSAETGINEKLFF	TGTGCCAGCAGTGCGGAGACAGGGATTAATGAAAAACTGTTTTTT
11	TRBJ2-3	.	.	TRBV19	CASSSGPTQYF	TGTGCCAGTAGTTCCGGACCCACGCAGTATTTT
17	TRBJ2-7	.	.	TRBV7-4	CASSLFTGPVPSYEQYF	TGTGCCAGCAGCTTATTTACGGGGCCCGTACCCTCCTACGAGCAGTACTTC
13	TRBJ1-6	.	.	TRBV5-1	CASSSTQGSPLHF	TGCGCCAGCAGTTCTACCCAGGGTTCACCCCTCCACTTT
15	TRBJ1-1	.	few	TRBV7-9	CASSRWTEMNTEAFF	TGTGCCAGCAGCCGATGGACAGAAATGAACACTGAAGCTTTCTTT
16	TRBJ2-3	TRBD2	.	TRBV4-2	CASSQGGGRPTDTQYF	TGTGCCAGCAGCCAAGGCGGGGGGAGGCCCACAGATACGCAGTATTTT
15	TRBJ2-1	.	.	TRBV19	CASSIEAGAYNEQFF	TGTGCCAGTAGTATAGAGGCGGGGGCTTACAATGAGCAGTTCTTC
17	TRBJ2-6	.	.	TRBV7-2	CASSPNRQAAGANVLTF	TGTGCCAGCAGCCCGAACCGACAGGCAGCCGGGGCCAACGTCCTGACTTTC
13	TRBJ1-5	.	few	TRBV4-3	CASSQWTEGPQHF	TGCGCCAGCAGCCAATGGACAGAAGGTCCCCAGCATTTT
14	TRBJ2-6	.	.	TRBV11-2	CASSPDLGANVLTF	TGTGCCAGCAGCCCGGACCTCGGGGCCAACGTCCTGACTTTC
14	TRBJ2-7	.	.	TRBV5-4	CASSLAGLDYEQYF	TGTGCCAGCAGCTTGGCCGGGCTCGACTACGAGCAGTACTTC
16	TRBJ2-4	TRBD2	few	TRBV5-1	CASSLLAGVGENIQYF	TGCGCCAGCAGCTTGTTGGCGGGAGTAGGGGAAAACATTCAGTACTTC
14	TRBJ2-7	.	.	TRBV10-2	CASREPGQDYEQYF	TGCGCCAGCAGAGAACCGGGACAAGACTACGAGCAGTACTTC
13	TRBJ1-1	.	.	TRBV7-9	CASSLKIHTEAFF	TGTGCCAGCAGCTTAAAGATCCACACTGAAGCTTTCTTT
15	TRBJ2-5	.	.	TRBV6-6	CASSQGLSPQETQYF	TGTGCCAGCAGTCAAGGACTATCCCCTCAAGAGACCCAGTACTTC
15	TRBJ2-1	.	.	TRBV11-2	CASSLQVPLGNEQFF	TGTGCCAGCAGCCTTCAGGTACCCCTGGGCAATGAGCAGTTCTTC
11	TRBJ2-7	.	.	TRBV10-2	CASRDTYEQYF	TGCGCCAGCAGGGATACCTACGAGCAGTACTTC
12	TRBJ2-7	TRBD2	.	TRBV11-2	CASSQTVGLAVF	TGTGCCAGCAGCCAAACCGTGGGACTAGCGGTATTC
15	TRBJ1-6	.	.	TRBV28	CASSPLTPSNSPLHF	TGTGCCAGCAGCCCTTTGACTCCTTCCAATTCACCCCTCCACTTT
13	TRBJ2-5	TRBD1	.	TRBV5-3	CASSLTGPETQYF	TGTGCCAGCAGCTTGACAGGGCCAGAGACCCAGTACTTC